The following is a T cell receptor (beta chain) sequence with its context. This clonotype was observed a handful of times. The target of this receptor is not known. It has no much larger one-base neighbor in the sample; base qualities were not kept. The data originate from a study of blood T cells in healthy people across ages (dated by TCRdb to between 2014 and 2017). The study in broad terms: In model experiments, template switching captured roughly one uniquely barcoded TCR beta cDNA molecule for every two T cells. The study measured age-related changes in TCR beta repertoire diversity using deep sequencing normalized with unique cDNA molecular identifiers. Donors were grouped into four age groups: young (average approximately 16 years), middle-aged (around 39), aged (around 60) and long-lived (roughly 80). To avoid experimental bias, donors of different ages were distributed randomly across sequencing lanes. Using the same blood draw, the study looked at two additional independent replicas of 1 million unique cDNA reads for two donors, one aged 18 to 30 and the other aged 80 or older. Beyond this particular receptor, the publication reports: Because the CMV infection status of the donors was unknown, age-related changes in expanded clonotypes may potentially have been confounded. There was a strong correlation between observed TCR beta diversity and the percentage of naive T cells measured by flow cytometry. Estimates of total diversity based on one million sequenced T cells were considered lower bounds and underestimates. Compared with the aged group, more naive CD4+ T cells, fewer expanded clones and increased TCR diversity were shown by the long-lived group, suggesting age selection. Since profiling was done on bulk unsorted PBMCs, naive and antigen-experienced compartments could not be conclusively compared. Observed TCR beta diversity per million T cells fell roughly linearly with age, and a significant reduction was already apparent by age around 40.

The 39 donors, aged 6 to 90 years, were systemically healthy Caucasian individuals from Russia. Roughly 9 milliliters of peripheral blood were drawn from each donor into EDTA-treated Vacutainer tubes. Ficoll-Paque density-gradient centrifugation was used to isolate PBMCs, with at least 6 million per sample. Total RNA, at least 5.5 micrograms per sample, was extracted from PBMCs with Trizol reagent. Naive CD45RAhigh/CD27high T cell percentages were measured by flow cytometry on a PBMC aliquot from every donor. Receptor amplification or capture employed 5' RACE. The data were produced on an Illumina HiSeq 2500. A second roughly 7 to 11 cycle PCR used a sample-barcoded 5' primer and a J-beta primer mix. Each TCR beta cDNA molecule received a unique molecular identifier from a template-switch 5' adaptor carrying 12 random nucleotides. Each sample yielded at least 3 million CDR3-containing paired-end reads. The Mint cDNA synthesis kit, primed by a TRBC-specific oligonucleotide, was used to synthesize first-strand cDNA from all RNA. After uracil-DNA glycosylase treatment, a first 18-cycle PCR used universal primers M1SS and BC2_uni_R on all cDNA. As for the authors' bioinformatics: Each sample was normalized by randomly selecting 1 million high-quality reads, each carrying a distinct molecular identifier. Reads sharing molecular identifiers were discarded rather than binned into consensus sequences. CDR3 identification, clonotype clustering and error correction used MiTCR with a Q25 quality threshold and the strictest error-elimination algorithm. A nonparametric unseen species model with Euler transformation was used to estimate a lower bound on total TCR beta diversity. TCRdb reanalyzed the raw reads on its own, using fastp at Q25 for trimming and MiXCR for clone calling, and kept in-frame beta chains. Each entry is one CDR3 protein sequence, shown with its most common DNA and genes. TCRdb's processing, not the authors', yielded these V and J calls. The sample records roughly 2 million distinct CDR3 sequences, around 50% of which are singletons. The biggest ten clones account for approximately 2% of the sample.

The sequencing sample was made of blood. This TCR came from a woman aged 40 to 49 in good health.

CDR3 sequence: CASSLSQGLETQYF. Here is the DNA: TGCGCCAGCAGCTTGTCCCAGGGTCTAGAGACCCAGTACTTC. The sequence joins TRBV5-1 to TRBJ2-5; 5 matching bases give a weak D call of TRBD1. CDR1 and CDR2, looked up from the germline V gene, are SGHRS and YFSETQ. Measured from the cysteine to the phenylalanine, the CDR3 is 14 residues long. Left in the record is the CDR3 DNA by itself, 42 bases read in frame from the first base. V sheds 1 base and J sheds 4 bases, leaving 11 bases between their ends.